Following are 15 T cell receptor beta chains from one sample sequenced in a study of graft-versus-host responses after intestinal transplantation. Generated by immunoSEQ multiplex PCR, the TCRdb table keeps only in-frame clones and is missing some. The sample holds about 96,000 clones, roughly 92% seen once. No antigen has been identified for these receptors. Sequencing used unstimulated CD4+ T cells sorted from spleen or lymph node cells, obtained before intestinal transplant. The receptors originated from a human donor who received an intestinal transplant.

J is TRBJ1-1 and V is TRBV28; no clear D gene. Looked up from germline, CDR1 is MDHEN and CDR2 is SYDVKM. V was shortened by 8 bases and J by 0 bases, with 13 bases between the two germline ends. The CDR3 sequence is 14 residues long. CDR3 amino acids: CASAMRPMNTEAFF. The CDR3 DNA is TGTGCCAGCGCTATGAGGCCAATGAACACTGAAGCTTTCTTT.

The V gene is TRBV4-1, the J gene TRBJ1-1, with 7 bases matching TRBD1. The J segment lost 0 bases and the V segment lost 0 bases, leaving 1 base of the junction unmatched. Germline lookup yields CDR1 MGHRA and CDR2 YSYEKL. This CDR3 is built from 15 residues. In DNA form, the CDR3 reads TGCGCCAGCAGCCAAGAACAGGGGTTGAACACTGAAGCTTTCTTT. As protein: CASSQEQGLNTEAFF.

Comments on this clone: Other nucleotide sequences in the sample specify the same CDR3. The gene calls are TRBV5-1 and TRBJ2-1, with 8 bases that match TRBD2. CDR3 length: 15 amino acids. Trimming took 5 bases from V and 0 from J; bases not matched to a gene: 4. Germline assignment: CDR1 SGHRS and CDR2 YFSETQ. CDR3: CASRPGTSSYNEQFF. Here the CDR3 DNA reads TGCGCCAGCAGGCCTGGGACTAGCTCCTACAATGAGCAGTTCTTC.

In DNA form, the CDR3 reads TGTGCCTGGAGTCCGGGGGTAGCCAAAAACATTCAGTACTTC. It translates to CAWSPGVAKNIQYF. V and J are TRBV30 and TRBJ2-4; D is perhaps TRBD2 (6 bases). The V gene lost 2 bases and the J gene lost 0 bases, with 8 bases spanning the gap. The length of the CDR3 is 14 residues. Germline CDR1 GTSNPN, CDR2 SVGIG (reference sequence).

The chain carries TRBV5-6 and TRBJ1-4; no firm D call. This CDR3 region has 11 residues. Germline values: CDR1 SGHDT, CDR2 YYEEEE. V lost 5 bases, J lost 5 bases, and 4 bases lay in between. This CDR3 is CASSINEKLFF. In DNA, the CDR3 is TGTGCCAGCAGTATAAATGAAAAACTGTTTTTT. Supplemented by reference TRBV5-6 and TRBJ1-4, the full variable domain reads DAGVTQSPTHLIKTRGQQVTLRCSPKSGHDTVSWYQQALGQGPQFIFQYYEEEERQRGNFPDRFSGHQFPNYSSELNVNALLLGDSALYLCASSINEKLFFGSGTQLSVL.

Details on this clone: Sequence at one end of the junction differs from germline and may be a read error. The same CDR3 also results from other DNA sequences found in this sample. This chain joins TRBV6-5 and TRBJ2-7; D not resolved. This CDR3 is built from 16 residues. Germline V gene sequence: CDR1 MNHEY, CDR2 SVGAGI. The CDR3: CASSYSTLAYAYEQYF. CDR3 coding DNA: TGTGCCAGCAGCTACTCGACGTTAGCCTACGCGTACGAGCAGTACTTC.

In DNA, the CDR3 is TGTGCCAGCTCACCACAAGCGGGAGCGGGCAATGAGCAGTTCTTC. Its protein product is CASSPQAGAGNEQFF. The chain couples TRBV18 to TRBJ2-1; TRBD2 matches 8 bases. Germline trimming cut 1 base from V and 6 bases from J; bases unmatched to any gene: 5. This CDR3 region has 15 residues. CDR1 KGHSH and CDR2 LQKENI come from the germline V gene.

The chain combines TRBV6-1 with TRBJ1-1; tentative D call: TRBD1 (6 bases). The CDR3 runs 14 residues. V lost 4 bases and J lost 4, with 13 bases in between. From germline, CDR1 is MNHNS and CDR2 SASEGT. The CDR3 DNA follows: TGTGCCAGCAGTGTTAACCAGGGGCGCACTGAAGCTTTCTTT. Translated: CASSVNQGRTEAFF.

The CDR3 sequence is CASSQVLVGSSYNEQFF. CDR3 DNA: TGCGCCAGCAGCCAAGTTTTGGTGGGGAGCTCCTACAATGAGCAGTTCTTC. V gene TRBV4-3 combines with J gene TRBJ2-1; D possibly corresponds to TRBD2 (5 bases). Between the trimmed V and J ends, which lost 1 base and 0 bases, there was a span of 13 bases. The CDR3 spans 17 residues. Per the germline V gene, CDR1 is LGHNA and CDR2 is YSLEER.

The chain carries TRBV7-2 and TRBJ1-1; perhaps TRBD1 as D (6 bases). The CDR3 loop spans 17 amino acids. The germline V gene encodes CDR1 SGHTA and CDR2 FQGNSA. V was clipped by 1 base and J by 1 base, with 16 bases between them. CDR3 sequence reads: CASSLEWSGGQNTEAFF. CDR3 nucleotides: TGTGCCAGCAGCTTAGAGTGGTCTGGGGGCCAGAACACTGAAGCTTTCTTT. The full variable domain, rest sourced from reference TRBV7-2 and TRBJ1-1, is GAGVSQSPSNKVTEKGKDVELRCDPISGHTALYWYRQSLGQGLEFLIYFQGNSAPDKSGLPSDRFSAERTGGSVSTLTIQRTQQEDSAVYLCASSLEWSGGQNTEAFFGQGTRLTVV.

CDR3 residues: CASSVSVANTEAFF. The CDR3 region has the DNA TGTGCCAGCAGCGTTTCAGTCGCGAACACTGAAGCTTTCTTT. The chain uses TRBV9 and TRBJ1-1; D ambiguous. Germline values: CDR1 SGDLS, CDR2 YYNGEE. The CDR3 length is 14 residues. V was cut by 2 bases and J by 1 base, with 9 bases left in between.

The chain combines TRBV7-9 with TRBJ2-7; 10 bases match TRBD2. Trimming removed 5 bases from V and 4 bases from J; junction bases left unmatched: 14. The CDR3 covers 17 residues. Germline assignment: CDR1 SEHNR and CDR2 FQNEAQ (reference sequence). The CDR3 bases are TGTGCCAGCAGCACGACTAGCGGGCTCAACACAGATTACGAGCAGTACTTC. It codes for CASSTTSGLNTDYEQYF.

This clone was picked up one time. This chain links TRBV19 with TRBJ1-5; 11 bases are shared with TRBD1. Germline V lookup: CDR1 LNHDA, CDR2 SQIVND (reference sequence). After removal of 6 bases from V and 7 bases from J, the junction contained 14 bases not matched to a gene. The CDR3 sequence is 17 residues long. CDR3 DNA: TGTGCCAGTAGATACCCCCCGGGACAGGGGGTCTGGCAGCCCCAGCATTTT. As protein: CASRYPPGQGVWQPQHF.

In DNA form, the CDR3 reads TGTGCCAGCAGCAGGACTAGCGGGGGGTTCACAGATACGCAGTATTTT. Protein product: CASSRTSGGFTDTQYF. The chain employs TRBV13 and TRBJ2-3; 14 bases align to TRBD2. The germline CDR1 and CDR2 sequences are PRHDT and FYEKMQ (reference sequence). The CDR3 spans 16 residues. J was trimmed by 2 bases and V by 5 bases; bases with no gene match: 3.

CDR3 residues: CASSLGLGNSGETQYF. In DNA, the CDR3 is TGTGCCAGCAGCTTAGGACTAGGGAACAGTGGAGAGACCCAGTACTTC. J is TRBJ2-5 and V is TRBV11-3, with D tentatively TRBD2 (6 bases). There are 16 residues in the CDR3. Trimming took 1 base from V and 4 from J, leaving 16 bases between them. The germline V gene encodes CDR1 SGHNT and CDR2 YENEEA.